A selection of T cell receptor beta chains follows, all from one sample in a study of glioma-infiltrating T cells. MiXCR was run by TCRdb on the multiplex PCR reads, yielding one entry per CDR3 protein. The sample lists a few hundred thousand distinct CDR3 sequences, roughly two fifths occurring once. Sequencing input: glioma tissue, nonneoplastic brain tissue, or PBMCs (not recorded which). The source is a human donor with low-grade glioma or glioblastoma, undergoing nonglioma brain surgery, or in good health (not recorded which). CDR3s include the opening cysteine and the closing phenylalanine or tryptophan. The order of the fields is V gene, D gene, J gene, clone size, CDR3 protein, CDR3 DNA. The D gene is left open where the match is weak. Some rows have no size entry. The others give once, few or many, or a class for an expanded clone.

V gene: TRBV20-1; D gene: .; J gene: TRBJ2-7; clone size: many; CDR3 protein: CSASDDLRNSYEQYF; CDR3 DNA: TGCAGTGCTAGTGATGACTTGCGGAACTCCTACGAGCAGTACTTC
V gene: TRBV12-3/TRBV12-4; D gene: .; J gene: TRBJ2-1; clone size: once; CDR3 protein: CASSSRVRPPYNEQFF; CDR3 DNA: TGTGCCAGCAGCTCGAGGGTAAGACCGCCCTACAATGAGCAGTTCTTC
V gene: TRBV20-1; D gene: TRBD2; J gene: TRBJ2-5; clone size: few; CDR3 protein: CSADNTRTSGYQETQYF; CDR3 DNA: TGCAGTGCCGACAACACCCGGACTAGCGGGTACCAAGAGACCCAGTACTTC
V gene: TRBV4-1; D gene: TRBD2; J gene: TRBJ2-5; clone size: few; CDR3 protein: CASSPGLAGDETQYF; CDR3 DNA: TGCGCCAGCAGTCCGGGACTAGCGGGAGATGAGACCCAGTACTTC
V gene: TRBV6-1; D gene: .; J gene: TRBJ2-1; clone size: many; CDR3 protein: CASSETYYNEQFF; CDR3 DNA: TGTGCCAGCAGTGAAACCTATTACAATGAGCAGTTCTTC
V gene: TRBV10-3; D gene: TRBD2; J gene: TRBJ2-7; clone size: few; CDR3 protein: CAIRTSGGRNYEQYF; CDR3 DNA: TGTGCCATCAGGACTAGCGGGGGCCGGAATTACGAGCAGTACTTC
V gene: TRBV20-1; D gene: .; J gene: TRBJ1-2; clone size: .; CDR3 protein: CSARSQGTSNYGYTF; CDR3 DNA: TGCAGTGCTAGAAGTCAGGGGACTTCTAACTATGGCTACACCTTC
V gene: TRBV7-2; D gene: TRBD1; J gene: TRBJ2-7; clone size: .; CDR3 protein: CASSTHSGQGPYF; CDR3 DNA: TGTGCCAGCAGCACGCACTCGGGACAGGGTCCGTACTTC
V gene: TRBV6-1; D gene: TRBD1; J gene: TRBJ1-6; clone size: many; CDR3 protein: CASRQGIYNSPLHF; CDR3 DNA: TGTGCCAGCAGACAGGGGATTTATAATTCACCCCTCCACTTT
V gene: TRBV7-6; D gene: .; J gene: TRBJ2-5; clone size: .; CDR3 protein: CASGTPNQETQYF; CDR3 DNA: TGTGCCAGCGGGACACCGAACCAAGAGACCCAGTACTTC
V gene: TRBV2; D gene: TRBD1; J gene: TRBJ2-1; clone size: few; CDR3 protein: CASSVWQGDNEQFF; CDR3 DNA: TGTGCCAGCAGTGTATGGCAGGGGGACAATGAGCAGTTCTTC
V gene: TRBV27; D gene: .; J gene: TRBJ2-7; clone size: many; CDR3 protein: CASSYNAASFGHEQYF; CDR3 DNA: TGTGCCAGCAGTTACAACGCAGCTAGTTTTGGCCACGAGCAGTACTTC
V gene: TRBV6-2/TRBV6-3; D gene: .; J gene: TRBJ2-5; clone size: few; CDR3 protein: CASSYRQGLIRPQETQYF; CDR3 DNA: TGTGCCAGCAGTTACCGGCAGGGGTTGATTCGGCCCCAAGAGACCCAGTACTTC
V gene: TRBV10-3; D gene: TRBD1; J gene: TRBJ2-3; clone size: .; CDR3 protein: CAIGGGQGASTDTQYF; CDR3 DNA: TGTGCCATCGGTGGCGGACAGGGGGCGAGCACAGATACGCAGTATTTT
V gene: TRBV6-6; D gene: TRBD1; J gene: TRBJ2-7; clone size: .; CDR3 protein: CASSYTRTGLAEQYF; CDR3 DNA: TGTGCCAGCAGTTACACTAGGACAGGTCTCGCCGAGCAGTACTTC
V gene: TRBV12-3/TRBV12-4; D gene: .; J gene: TRBJ1-5; clone size: .; CDR3 protein: CASSASRTDYSNQPQHF; CDR3 DNA: TGTGCCAGCAGTGCCTCCCGGACGGATTATAGCAATCAGCCCCAGCATTTT
V gene: TRBV19; D gene: TRBD1; J gene: TRBJ1-1; clone size: .; CDR3 protein: CASSHRDRMYMNTEAFF; CDR3 DNA: TGTGCCAGTAGCCACCGGGACAGGATGTACATGAACACTGAAGCTTTCTTT
V gene: TRBV5-6; D gene: TRBD1; J gene: TRBJ2-7; clone size: few; CDR3 protein: CASRIGQAYEQYF; CDR3 DNA: TGTGCCAGCAGAATCGGACAGGCGTACGAGCAGTACTTC
V gene: TRBV27; D gene: .; J gene: TRBJ2-2; clone size: many; CDR3 protein: CASSLSQGFAELFF; CDR3 DNA: TGTGCCAGCAGTTTATCCCAGGGTTTTGCGGAGCTGTTTTTT
V gene: TRBV27; D gene: .; J gene: TRBJ2-1; clone size: many; CDR3 protein: CASSYAGDNEQFF; CDR3 DNA: TGTGCCAGCAGTTACGCAGGGGACAATGAGCAGTTCTTC
V gene: TRBV4-2; D gene: TRBD1; J gene: TRBJ2-7; clone size: many; CDR3 protein: CASSQSTGSPYEQYF; CDR3 DNA: TGTGCCAGCAGCCAGTCGACAGGGAGCCCCTACGAGCAGTACTTC
V gene: TRBV20-1; D gene: .; J gene: TRBJ1-5; clone size: many; CDR3 protein: CSAKTVSNQPQHF; CDR3 DNA: TGCAGTGCTAAGACAGTTAGCAATCAGCCCCAGCATTTT
V gene: TRBV6-1; D gene: TRBD2; J gene: TRBJ2-1; clone size: .; CDR3 protein: CASSDLREGLYNEQFF; CDR3 DNA: TGCGCCAGCAGTGATTTGCGGGAGGGTCTTTACAATGAGCAGTTCTTC
V gene: TRBV5-1; D gene: .; J gene: TRBJ2-3; clone size: .; CDR3 protein: CASRLDFLGGTDTQYF; CDR3 DNA: TGCGCCAGCAGGCTAGACTTTTTGGGGGGAACAGATACGCAGTATTTT
V gene: TRBV5-1; D gene: .; J gene: TRBJ2-7; clone size: few; CDR3 protein: CAPGLTYEQYF; CDR3 DNA: TGCGCCCCGGGTCTAACCTACGAGCAGTACTTC
V gene: TRBV6-4; D gene: TRBD1; J gene: TRBJ2-2; clone size: once; CDR3 protein: CASSDSWTGLTGELFF; CDR3 DNA: TGTGCCAGCAGTGACTCTTGGACAGGACTCACCGGGGAGCTGTTTTTT
V gene: TRBV4-2; D gene: .; J gene: TRBJ1-3; clone size: few; CDR3 protein: CASRNPGPGNTIYF; CDR3 DNA: TGTGCCAGCAGGAATCCAGGGCCTGGAAACACCATATATTTT
V gene: TRBV20-1; D gene: TRBD2; J gene: TRBJ2-7; clone size: .; CDR3 protein: CSATPIRREGLYEQYF; CDR3 DNA: TGCAGTGCTACTCCCATTCGGCGGGAGGGCCTCTACGAGCAGTACTTC
V gene: TRBV27; D gene: TRBD2; J gene: TRBJ2-5; clone size: .; CDR3 protein: CASSDLLAVDQETQYF; CDR3 DNA: TGTGCCAGCAGTGATTTACTAGCGGTCGACCAAGAGACCCAGTACTTC
V gene: TRBV7-9; D gene: .; J gene: TRBJ2-1; clone size: .; CDR3 protein: CASSPLRDKNEQFF; CDR3 DNA: TGTGCCAGCAGCCCGCTCCGGGACAAAAATGAGCAGTTCTTC
V gene: TRBV4-1; D gene: TRBD2; J gene: TRBJ2-1; clone size: .; CDR3 protein: CASSQDSAAGVGDEQFF; CDR3 DNA: TGCGCCAGCAGCCAAGATTCCGCCGCGGGAGTCGGCGATGAGCAGTTCTTC